This passage covers 25 T cell receptor beta chains from one sample sequenced in a study of neoadjuvant anti-PD-1 for oral cavity cancer (dated by TCRdb to the early 2020s). The intended sense of this specimen's time point label: before neoadjuvant nivolumab. Libraries were built with the immunoSEQ multiplex PCR assay. TCRdb took this table from immuneACCESS and kept in-frame rearrangements with V and J called. Such tables lack part of the clones; where checked against another copy, unresolved V genes explain under half of the gap, and the rest is unexplained. The sample yields 12,000 to 15,000 clones; less than 75% were counted once. The ten largest account for around 2% of the sample. The sample in question was PBMCs, obtained before nivolumab (anti-PD-1) treatment. The receptor set was obtained from a person aged 35 to 85 with oral cavity squamous cell carcinoma.

The sample holds a few counts of this clone. The chain links TRBV2 to TRBJ1-2; D is undetermined. Germline CDR1 reads SNHLY; CDR2 reads FYNNEI. The CDR3 consists of 14 residues. Trimming took off 5 bases at V and 3 bases at J, with 13 bases between the two ends. The CDR3 region has the DNA TGTGCCAGCAGTCCCCGTGGCAGCTACTATGGCTACACCTTC. Its translation is CASSPRGSYYGYTF. The full variable domain, its missing parts supplied by reference TRBV2 and TRBJ1-2, is EPEVTQTPSHQVTQMGQEVILRCVPISNHLYFYWYRQILGQKVEFLVSFYNNEISEKSEIFDDQFSVERPDGSNFTLKIRSTKLEDSAMYFCASSPRGSYYGYTFGSGTRLTVV.

The CDR3 loop reads CASSIPPTNGRVPPLHF. Written as DNA, the CDR3 is TGTGCCAGTAGTATCCCCCCTACTAACGGCAGGGTTCCACCCCTCCACTTT. The chain uses TRBV19 and TRBJ1-6; the D gene is possibly TRBD1 (5 bases). Trimming stripped 3 bases from V and 11 bases from J, with 23 bases between. This CDR3 contains 17 residues. CDR1 and CDR2 (germline): LNHDA, SQIVND (reference sequence).

V is TRBV6-4 and J is TRBJ2-2; no clear D gene. Looked up from germline, CDR1 is MRHNA and CDR2 is SNTAGT. Trimming removed 5 bases at V and 7 bases at J, with 5 bases between. CDR3 length: 11 residues. This chain's CDR3 is CASSQDGELFF. In DNA form, the CDR3 reads TGTGCCAGCAGTCAAGACGGGGAGCTGTTTTTT.

The chain employs TRBV6-1 and TRBJ2-7; perhaps TRBD2 as D (5 bases). The length of the CDR3 is 13 residues. The germline V and J ends were trimmed by 4 bases and 6 bases, with 13 bases remaining between them. From germline, CDR1 is MNHNS and CDR2 SASEGT. In nucleotides, the CDR3 is TGTGCCAGCAGTGTTCCGGGCGGGCGCGAGCAGTACTTC. As protein: CASSVPGGREQYF.

The chain links TRBV28 to TRBJ1-2; 9 bases align to TRBD1. V lost 6 bases to trimming and J lost 4 bases; unmatched junction nucleotides: 15. Germline V lookup: CDR1 MDHEN, CDR2 SYDVKM. The CDR3 totals 17 residues. The DNA for the CDR3 is TGTGCCAGCAGCGCCGGGACAGGGCAATCCGGAATCTATGGCTACACCTTC. Amino acids: CASSAGTGQSGIYGYTF.

This clone came up a few times. The chain links TRBV5-6 to TRBJ1-6; no clear D gene. Per germline, CDR1 SGHDT and CDR2 YYEEEE. The V and J ends lost 1 base and 11 bases respectively, with 16 bases between them. This CDR3 is built from 15 residues. The CDR3 DNA sequence: TGTGCCAGCAGCTTGAGGGCCGCCGGGCAGCCACCCCTCCACTTT. Protein product: CASSLRAAGQPPLHF.

The gene calls are TRBV5-1 and TRBJ2-5; TRBD2 agrees at 16 bases. Trimming cost V 1 base and J 5 bases; bases outside gene matches: 2. This CDR3 contains 16 residues. From germline, CDR1 is SGHRS and CDR2 YFSETQ. The CDR3 nucleotides read TGCGCCAGCAGCTTGCCGGGACTAGCGGGAGGGGAGACCCAGTACTTC. The encoded protein is CASSLPGLAGGETQYF.

V usage is TRBV19 and J usage is TRBJ1-5, with unresolved D. There are 17 residues in the CDR3. V was pared by 1 base and J by 0 bases, with 13 bases between. Germline assignment: CDR1 LNHDA and CDR2 SQIVND (reference sequence). The CDR3 loop reads CASSIGPGVYSNQPQHF. In nucleotides, the CDR3 is TGTGCCAGTAGTATAGGCCCTGGAGTATATAGCAATCAGCCCCAGCATTTT.

This rearrangement joins TRBV13 to TRBJ1-2; perhaps TRBD1 as D (6 bases). Germline values: CDR1 PRHDT, CDR2 FYEKMQ (reference sequence). The CDR3 sequence is 16 residues long. V was cut by 2 bases and J by 5 bases, with 18 bases left in between. The CDR3 is CASSLRGTPIMYGYTF. The CDR3 DNA sequence: TGTGCCAGCAGCTTAAGGGGGACACCTATCATGTATGGCTACACCTTC. The full variable domain, with the rest looked up from reference TRBV13 and TRBJ1-2, is AAGVIQSPRHLIKEKRETATLKCYPIPRHDTVYWYQQGPGQDPQFLISFYEKMQSDKGSIPDRFSAQQFSDYHSELNMSSLELGDSALYFCASSLRGTPIMYGYTFGSGTRLTVV.

This clone was detected only a few times. The chain has TRBV4-1 and TRBJ2-3; D not certain. V was cut by 0 bases and J by 0 bases, with 7 bases left in between. The CDR3 spans 15 residues. CDR1 and CDR2 from the germline V gene are MGHRA and YSYEKL. The CDR3 is CASSQESRSTDTQYF. CDR3 nucleotide sequence: TGCGCCAGCAGCCAAGAGTCCAGAAGCACAGATACGCAGTATTTT.

V gene TRBV11-3 combines with J gene TRBJ1-3, with D perhaps TRBD1 (5 bases). From germline, CDR1 is SGHNT and CDR2 YENEEA. CDR3 size: 15 residues. The V end was cut by 5 bases, the J end by 0 bases, with 11 bases between. In nucleotides, the CDR3 is TGTGCCAGCAGCCTAGGGACCAGCTCTGGAAACACCATATATTTT. This sequence encodes CASSLGTSSGNTIYF.

DNA of the CDR3: TGTGCCACCAGCAGAAACAATCAGCCCCAGCATTTT. This codes for CATSRNNQPQHF. The rearrangement links TRBV15 to TRBJ1-5; D not certain. The CDR3 has 12 residues. Germline V lookup: CDR1 LNHNV, CDR2 YYDKDF (reference sequence). Between the trimmed V and J ends, which lost 2 bases and 3 bases, there was a span of 2 bases.

This clone was seen a few times. The rearrangement joins TRBV9 to TRBJ2-2; 12 bases align to TRBD2. The germline V gene has CDR1 SGDLS and CDR2 YYNGEE. The CDR3 has 16 residues. V dropped 4 bases and J dropped 3; count of bases not matched to a gene: 4. In DNA form, the CDR3 reads TGTGCCAGCAGCCCCCGACTAGCGGGGGACACCGGGGAGCTGTTTTTT. It codes for CASSPRLAGDTGELFF.

V usage is TRBV5-1 and J usage is TRBJ2-2, with 13 bases lining up with TRBD2. From germline, CDR1 is SGHRS and CDR2 YFSETQ. The trim removed 1 base at V and 6 bases at J, leaving 18 bases unmatched. CDR3 length: 21 residues. CDR3 DNA sequence: TGCGCCAGCAGCTTGCGGGGGCCGACGGGACTAGCGGGATTAAGGGCCGGGGAGCTGTTTTTT. This translates into CASSLRGPTGLAGLRAGELFF.

This clone was recorded a few times. This chain uses TRBV28 with TRBJ1-1; a possible D gene is TRBD1 (5 bases). The CDR3 spans 11 residues. Trimming took 3 bases from V and 8 from J, leaving 7 bases between them. Germline V gene data show CDR1 as MDHEN and CDR2 as SYDVKM. The CDR3 sequence: CASSFQGEAFF. The CDR3 DNA sequence: TGTGCCAGCAGTTTTCAGGGCGAAGCTTTCTTT. Looking up the rest from reference TRBV28 and TRBJ1-1 gives the full variable domain: DVKVTQSSRYLVKRTGEKVFLECVQDMDHENMFWYRQDPGLGLRLIYFSYDVKMKEKGDIPEGYSVSREKKERFSLILESASTNQTSMYLCASSFQGEAFFGQGTRLTVV.

The chain uses TRBV9 and TRBJ1-1; 8 bases are shared with TRBD1. J was trimmed by 3 bases and V by 2 bases; bases with no gene match: 15. The CDR3 runs to 18 residues. CDR1 and CDR2 from the germline V gene are SGDLS and YYNGEE. This CDR3 reads CASSVYDRGGYGHTEAFF. The CDR3 region has the DNA TGTGCCAGCAGCGTCTACGACAGGGGCGGGTATGGGCACACTGAAGCTTTCTTT.

This rearrangement joins TRBV4-1 to TRBJ1-3, with D perhaps matching TRBD1 (5 bases). Per the germline V gene, CDR1 is MGHRA and CDR2 is YSYEKL. CDR3 size: 17 residues. Trimming removed 1 base from V and 5 bases from J, with 18 bases in between. DNA of the CDR3: TGCGCCAGCAGCCAAGGATGGGAGCAGGGCATAAGAAACACCATATATTTT. It specifies CASSQGWEQGIRNTIYF.

CDR3 residues: CASSLGRGRSGYTF. In DNA, the CDR3 is TGTGCCAGCAGCTTGGGCAGGGGGCGGAGTGGCTACACCTTC. The chain is built from TRBV5-6 and TRBJ1-2, with 8 bases aligning to TRBD1. Germline trimming cut 0 bases from V and 7 bases from J; bases unmatched to any gene: 5. This CDR3 region has 14 residues. Germline V gene data show CDR1 as SGHDT and CDR2 as YYEEEE.

In this sample, this clone turned up once. V is TRBV2 and J is TRBJ2-7; D may match TRBD1 or TRBD2 (6 bases each). The germline V gene encodes CDR1 SNHLY and CDR2 FYNNEI. This CDR3 has 14 residues. V dropped 8 bases and J dropped 3 bases, with 17 bases sitting between them. This CDR3 is CASGMLGGGYEQYF. The CDR3 bases are TGTGCCAGCGGTATGTTGGGGGGCGGCTACGAGCAGTACTTC.

Comment on this clone: Germline and junction disagree at one end, which may indicate a read error. The chain recombines TRBV7-7 with TRBJ2-2; D is perhaps TRBD1 (5 bases). This CDR3 region has 16 residues. The germline CDR1 and CDR2 sequences are SSHAT and FNYEAQ (reference sequence). CDR3 region: CASSRDRVANTGELFF. In DNA form, the CDR3 reads TGTGCTAGCAGCCGTGACAGAGTCGCGAACACCGGGGAGCTGTTTTTT. The entire variable domain, with the rest obtained from reference TRBV7-7 and TRBJ2-2, is as follows: GAGVSQSPRYKVTKRGQDVTLRCDPISSHATLYWYQQALGQGPEFLTYFNYEAQPDKSGLPSDRFSAERPEGSISTLTIQRTEQRDSAMYRCASSRDRVANTGELFFGEGSRLTVL.

This chain connects TRBV6-5 to TRBJ2-7; perhaps TRBD2 as D (6 bases). The CDR3 loop spans 12 amino acids. V lost 5 bases to trimming and J lost 3 bases, with 8 bases between them. The germline V gene encodes CDR1 MNHEY and CDR2 SVGAGI. CDR3 DNA: TGTGCCAGCAGTGGGAGGAACTACGAGCAGTACTTC. Protein: CASSGRNYEQYF.

This clone has only one observation. The chain combines TRBV18 with TRBJ1-1, with 7 nucleotides matching TRBD1. This CDR3 region has 15 residues. With V trimmed by 4 bases and J by 1 base, 6 bases remained unmatched. Germline V gives CDR1 KGHSH, CDR2 LQKENI. CDR3 amino acids: CASSRTGTANTEAFF. CDR3 nucleotide sequence: TGTGCCAGCTCACGGACCGGGACAGCGAACACTGAAGCTTTCTTT.

The chain joins TRBV18 to TRBJ1-1; possible D gene TRBD1, 5 bases. CDR3 length: 17 amino acids. Germline CDR1 is KGHSH and CDR2 is LQKENI. V gave up 2 bases and J gave up 5 bases, with 21 bases separating them. The CDR3 region has the DNA TGTGCCAGCTCACCAGAACTACAGGCTTACCTTGAGACTGAAGCTTTCTTT. This sequence encodes CASSPELQAYLETEAFF.

The J gene is TRBJ2-5, the V gene TRBV5-6; 7 bases match TRBD2. V shed 0 bases and J 1 base; nucleotides not matched to a gene: 6. This CDR3 spans 16 amino acids. Germline V gene sequence: CDR1 SGHDT, CDR2 YYEEEE. The CDR3 coding sequence is TGTGCCAGCAGCTTGGAGTTTACGGGGGGCCAAGAGACCCAGTACTTC. This translates into CASSLEFTGGQETQYF.

The chain joins TRBV10-3 to TRBJ2-7; no reliable D call. V was pared by 2 bases and J by 2 bases, with 7 bases between. Germline loops: CDR1 ENHRY, CDR2 SYGVKD. The length of the CDR3 is 13 residues. The CDR3 is CAISEEPPYEQYF. As DNA, the CDR3 is TGTGCCATCAGTGAGGAGCCCCCCTACGAGCAGTACTTC.